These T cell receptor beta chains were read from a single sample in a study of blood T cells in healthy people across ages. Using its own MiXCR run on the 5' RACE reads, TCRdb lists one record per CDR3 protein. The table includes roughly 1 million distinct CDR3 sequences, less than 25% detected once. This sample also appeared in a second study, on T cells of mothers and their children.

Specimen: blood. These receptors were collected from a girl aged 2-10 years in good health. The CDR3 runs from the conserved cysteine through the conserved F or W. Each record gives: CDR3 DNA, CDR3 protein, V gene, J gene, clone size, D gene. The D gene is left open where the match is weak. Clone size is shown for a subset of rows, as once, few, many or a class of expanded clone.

CDR3 DNA: TGTGCCAGCAGCTCAGCCGGGGCCCTGGAGACCCAGTACTTC
CDR3 protein: CASSSAGALETQYF
V gene: TRBV7-2
J gene: TRBJ2-5
clone size: NA
D gene: NA

CDR3 DNA: TGTGCCAGCAGTTTAATAGTCAAGGAGACCCAGTACTTC
CDR3 protein: CASSLIVKETQYF
V gene: TRBV12-3/TRBV12-4
J gene: TRBJ2-5
clone size: many
D gene: NA

CDR3 DNA: TGTGCAGGGGGAAGCAATAGCGATGAGCAGTTCTTC
CDR3 protein: CAGGSNSDEQFF
V gene: TRBV10-3
J gene: TRBJ2-1
clone size: NA
D gene: NA

CDR3 DNA: TGTGCCAGCAGTTACGGGGGCTTGGGATCTGATAATTCACCCCTCCACTTT
CDR3 protein: CASSYGGLGSDNSPLHF
V gene: TRBV27
J gene: TRBJ1-6
clone size: few
D gene: NA

CDR3 DNA: TGTGCTAGCAGCTCCCAGCGGGACAGGGAACAAGAGACCCAGTACTTC
CDR3 protein: CASSSQRDREQETQYF
V gene: TRBV7-7
J gene: TRBJ2-5
clone size: few
D gene: TRBD1

CDR3 DNA: TGTGCCAGCAGTTTAGCAGGGGCCAATTCACCCCTCCACTTT
CDR3 protein: CASSLAGANSPLHF
V gene: TRBV12-3/TRBV12-4
J gene: TRBJ1-6
clone size: NA
D gene: NA

CDR3 DNA: TGTGCCATCGGGACTAGCGGGTACAATGAGCAGTTCTTC
CDR3 protein: CAIGTSGYNEQFF
V gene: TRBV10-3
J gene: TRBJ2-1
clone size: NA
D gene: TRBD2

CDR3 DNA: TGTGCCAGCAACAGTGGTAGACAGGGCAATTACTACGAGCAGTACTTC
CDR3 protein: CASNSGRQGNYYEQYF
V gene: TRBV28
J gene: TRBJ2-7
clone size: few
D gene: TRBD1

CDR3 DNA: TGTGCCAGCAGCTTAAGAGGTGGGGAATTAACCTACGAGCAGTACTTC
CDR3 protein: CASSLRGGELTYEQYF
V gene: TRBV7-2
J gene: TRBJ2-7
clone size: NA
D gene: NA

CDR3 DNA: TGTGCCAGCAGTCTCGCCGGGACTAGCTCTGAGCAGTTCTTC
CDR3 protein: CASSLAGTSSEQFF
V gene: TRBV7-9
J gene: TRBJ2-1
clone size: NA
D gene: TRBD2